Here is one T cell receptor beta chain with its context. Its cognate antigen is unknown. The record originates from a study of shared clonotypes between healthy human individuals. Study results and caveats: Non-shared clonotypes displayed generation probabilities falling below those of clonotypes present in all four donors. Exclusively blood specimens were collected; tissue repertoires likely differ.

Deletions cut 4 bases from V and 6 bases from J, with 13 bases between. The length of the CDR3 is 13 residues. In germline, CDR1 is MNHNS, CDR2 SASEGT. Clones were sequenced by immunoSEQ multiplex PCR, and TCRdb holds only the in-frame ones, with some missing. The profile shows approximately 2.4 million clones, 90% to 97% of them singletons. It was into CD45RA+ naive and CD45RA-negative memory subsets that the CD4+ cells were split. This TCR was recovered from a man younger than 35 in good health. V usage is TRBV6-1 and J usage is TRBJ2-7, with unresolved D. The sample comprised naive CD4+ T cells sorted from blood. Subset given: CD45RA+ positively selected. This CDR3 reads CASSARDPPEQYF. The CDR3 DNA is TGTGCCAGCAGTGCTCGAGACCCCCCCGAGCAGTACTTC.